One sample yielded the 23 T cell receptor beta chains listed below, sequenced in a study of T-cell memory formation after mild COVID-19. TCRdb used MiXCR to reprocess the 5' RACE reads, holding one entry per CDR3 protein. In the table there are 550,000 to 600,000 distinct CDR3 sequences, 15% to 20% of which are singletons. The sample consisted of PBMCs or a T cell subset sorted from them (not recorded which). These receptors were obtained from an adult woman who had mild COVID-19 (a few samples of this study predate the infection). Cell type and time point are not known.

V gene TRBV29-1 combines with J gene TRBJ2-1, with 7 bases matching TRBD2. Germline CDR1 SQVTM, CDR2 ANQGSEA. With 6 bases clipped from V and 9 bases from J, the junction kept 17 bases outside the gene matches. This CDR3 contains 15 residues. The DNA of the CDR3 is TGCAGCGTCGTTCCGAGAGGGCGGGAGACCGTTGAGCAGTTCTTC. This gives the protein CSVVPRGRETVEQFF.

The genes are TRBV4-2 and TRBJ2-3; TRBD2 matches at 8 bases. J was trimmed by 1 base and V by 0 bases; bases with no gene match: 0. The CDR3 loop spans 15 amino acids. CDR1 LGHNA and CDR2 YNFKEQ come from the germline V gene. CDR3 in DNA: TGTGCCAGCAGCCAAGAGACTAGCGGCACAGATACGCAGTATTTT. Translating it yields CASSQETSGTDTQYF.

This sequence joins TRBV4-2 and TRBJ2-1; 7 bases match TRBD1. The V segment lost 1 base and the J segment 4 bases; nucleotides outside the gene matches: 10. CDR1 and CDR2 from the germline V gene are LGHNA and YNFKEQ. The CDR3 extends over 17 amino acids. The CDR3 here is CASSQGPGQGVYNEQFF. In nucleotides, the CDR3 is TGTGCCAGCAGCCAAGGCCCAGGGCAGGGGGTGTACAATGAGCAGTTCTTC.

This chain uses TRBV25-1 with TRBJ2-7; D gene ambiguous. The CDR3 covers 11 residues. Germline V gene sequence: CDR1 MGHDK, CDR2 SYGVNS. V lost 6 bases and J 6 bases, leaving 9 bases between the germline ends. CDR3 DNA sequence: TGTGCCAGCAGCGCCTCGACCGAGCAGTACTTC. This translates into CASSASTEQYF.

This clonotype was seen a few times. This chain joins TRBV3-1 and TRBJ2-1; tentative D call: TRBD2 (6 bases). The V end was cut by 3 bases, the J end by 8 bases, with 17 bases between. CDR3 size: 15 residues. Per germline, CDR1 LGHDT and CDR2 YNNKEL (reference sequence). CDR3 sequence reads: CASSQDPGLSYEQFF. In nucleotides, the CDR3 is TGTGCCAGCAGCCAGGATCCGGGACTTTCATATGAGCAGTTCTTC.

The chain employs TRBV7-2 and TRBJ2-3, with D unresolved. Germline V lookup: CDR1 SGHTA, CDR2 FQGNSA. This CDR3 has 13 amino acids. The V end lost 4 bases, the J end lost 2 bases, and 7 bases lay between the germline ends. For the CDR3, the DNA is TGTGCCAGCAGCTCCCGAGCCACAGATACGCAGTATTTT. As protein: CASSSRATDTQYF. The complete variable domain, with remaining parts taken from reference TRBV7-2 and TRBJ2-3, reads GAGVSQSPSNKVTEKGKDVELRCDPISGHTALYWYRQSLGQGLEFLIYFQGNSAPDKSGLPSDRFSAERTGGSVSTLTIQRTQQEDSAVYLCASSSRATDTQYFGPGTRLTVL.

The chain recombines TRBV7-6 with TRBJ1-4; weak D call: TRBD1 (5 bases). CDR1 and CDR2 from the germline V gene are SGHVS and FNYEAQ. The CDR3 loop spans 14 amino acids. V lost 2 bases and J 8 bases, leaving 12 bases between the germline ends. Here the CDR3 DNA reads TGTGCCAGCAGCTTACAGGGAAATTGGGAAAAACTGTTTTTT. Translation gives CASSLQGNWEKLFF.

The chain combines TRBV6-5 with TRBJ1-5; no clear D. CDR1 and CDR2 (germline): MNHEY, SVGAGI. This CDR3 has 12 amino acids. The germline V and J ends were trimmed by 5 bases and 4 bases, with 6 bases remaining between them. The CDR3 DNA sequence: TGTGCCAGCAGTCGAGTGAATCAGCCCCAGCATTTT. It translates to CASSRVNQPQHF.

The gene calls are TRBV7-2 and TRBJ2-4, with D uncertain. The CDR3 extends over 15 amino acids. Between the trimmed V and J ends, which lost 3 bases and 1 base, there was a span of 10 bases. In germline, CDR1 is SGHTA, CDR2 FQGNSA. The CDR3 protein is CASSLPMGAKNIQYF. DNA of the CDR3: TGTGCCAGCAGCTTGCCGATGGGTGCCAAAAACATTCAGTACTTC. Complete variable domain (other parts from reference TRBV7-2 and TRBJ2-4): GAGVSQSPSNKVTEKGKDVELRCDPISGHTALYWYRQSLGQGLEFLIYFQGNSAPDKSGLPSDRFSAERTGGSVSTLTIQRTQQEDSAVYLCASSLPMGAKNIQYFGAGTRLSVL.

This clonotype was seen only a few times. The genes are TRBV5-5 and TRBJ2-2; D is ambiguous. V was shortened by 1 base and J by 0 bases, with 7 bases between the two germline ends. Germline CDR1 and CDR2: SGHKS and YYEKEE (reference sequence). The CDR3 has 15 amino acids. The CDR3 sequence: CASSLKTTNTGELFF. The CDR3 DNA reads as TGTGCCAGCAGCTTGAAAACCACGAACACCGGGGAGCTGTTTTTT.

The DNA for the CDR3 is TGCGCCAGCAGCTTGGATCCAGGGACAAGTCAGCCCCAGCATTTT. It translates to CASSLDPGTSQPQHF. The rearrangement joins TRBV5-1 to TRBJ1-5; D is perhaps TRBD1 (6 bases). This CDR3 spans 15 amino acids. Germline V gene sequence: CDR1 SGHRS, CDR2 YFSETQ. V was cut by 0 bases and J by 6 bases, with 13 bases left in between. The whole variable domain, filled in from reference TRBV5-1 and TRBJ1-5, reads KAGVTQTPRYLIKTRGQQVTLSCSPISGHRSVSWYQQTPGQGLQFLFEYFSETQRNKGNFPGRFSGRQFSNSRSEMNVSTLELGDSALYLCASSLDPGTSQPQHFGDGTRLSIL.

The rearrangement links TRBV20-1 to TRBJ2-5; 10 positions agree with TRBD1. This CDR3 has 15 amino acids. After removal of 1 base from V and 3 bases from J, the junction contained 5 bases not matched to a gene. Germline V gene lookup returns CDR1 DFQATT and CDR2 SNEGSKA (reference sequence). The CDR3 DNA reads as TGCAGTGCTAGAGCTGGGACAGGGGCCGAAGAGACCCAGTACTTC. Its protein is CSARAGTGAEETQYF.

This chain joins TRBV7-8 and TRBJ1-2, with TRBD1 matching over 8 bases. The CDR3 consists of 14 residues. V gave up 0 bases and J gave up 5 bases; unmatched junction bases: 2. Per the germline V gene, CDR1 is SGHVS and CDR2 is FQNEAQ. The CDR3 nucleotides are TGTGCCAGCAGCTTAGCTTGGACAGGGTATGGCTACACCTTC. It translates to CASSLAWTGYGYTF.

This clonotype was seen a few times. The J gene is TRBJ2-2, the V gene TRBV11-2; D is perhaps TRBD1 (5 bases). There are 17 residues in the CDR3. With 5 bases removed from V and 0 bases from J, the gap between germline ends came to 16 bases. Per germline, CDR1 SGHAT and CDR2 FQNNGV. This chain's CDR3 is CASSPGLGRTNTGELFF. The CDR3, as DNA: TGTGCCAGCAGCCCAGGGCTGGGGCGGACGAACACCGGGGAGCTGTTTTTT.

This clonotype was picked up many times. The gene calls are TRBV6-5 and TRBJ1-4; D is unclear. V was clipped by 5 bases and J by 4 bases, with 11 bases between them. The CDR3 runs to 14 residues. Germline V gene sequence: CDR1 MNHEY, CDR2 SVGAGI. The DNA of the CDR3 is TGTGCCAGCAGTCCTGGACGGATTAATGAAAAACTGTTTTTT. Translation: CASSPGRINEKLFF.

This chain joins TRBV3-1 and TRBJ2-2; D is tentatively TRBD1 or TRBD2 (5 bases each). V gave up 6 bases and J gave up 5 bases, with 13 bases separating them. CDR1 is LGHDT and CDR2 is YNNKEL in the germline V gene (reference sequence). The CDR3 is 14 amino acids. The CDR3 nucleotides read TGTGCCAGCAGTCCGGGGCACGATACCGGGGAGCTGTTTTTT. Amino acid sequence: CASSPGHDTGELFF. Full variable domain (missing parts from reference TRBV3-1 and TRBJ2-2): DTAVSQTPKYLVTQMGNDKSIKCEQNLGHDTMYWYKQDSKKFLKIMFSYNNKELIINETVPNRFSPKSPDKAHLNLHINSLELGDSAVYFCASSPGHDTGELFFGEGSRLTVL.

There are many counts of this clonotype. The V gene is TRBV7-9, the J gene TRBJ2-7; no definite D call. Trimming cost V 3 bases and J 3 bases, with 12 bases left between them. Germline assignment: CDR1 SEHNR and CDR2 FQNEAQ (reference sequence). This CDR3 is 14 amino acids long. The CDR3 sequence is CASSFSKGNYEQYF. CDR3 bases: TGTGCCAGCAGCTTTTCTAAGGGTAACTACGAGCAGTACTTC. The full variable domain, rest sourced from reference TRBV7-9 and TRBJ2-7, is DTGVSQNPRHKITKRGQNVTFRCDPISEHNRLYWYRQTLGQGPEFLTYFQNEAQLEKSRLLSDRFSAERPKGSFSTLEIQRTEQGDSAMYLCASSFSKGNYEQYFGPGTRLTVT.

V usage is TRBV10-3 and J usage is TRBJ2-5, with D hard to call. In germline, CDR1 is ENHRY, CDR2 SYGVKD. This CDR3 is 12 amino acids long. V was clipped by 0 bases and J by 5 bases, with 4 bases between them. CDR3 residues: CAISESWETQYF. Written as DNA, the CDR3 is TGTGCCATCAGTGAGTCCTGGGAGACCCAGTACTTC.

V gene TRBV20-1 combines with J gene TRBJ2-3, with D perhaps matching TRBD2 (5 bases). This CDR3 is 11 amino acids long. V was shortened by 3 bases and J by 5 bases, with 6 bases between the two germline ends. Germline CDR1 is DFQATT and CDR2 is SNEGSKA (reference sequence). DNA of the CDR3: TGCAGTGCTAGTGGGAGAGATACGCAGTATTTT. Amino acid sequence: CSASGRDTQYF.

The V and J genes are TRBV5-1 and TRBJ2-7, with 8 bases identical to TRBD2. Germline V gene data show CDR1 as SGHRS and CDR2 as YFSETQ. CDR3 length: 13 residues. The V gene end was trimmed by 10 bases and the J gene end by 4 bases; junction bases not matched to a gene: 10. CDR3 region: CADQREYVYEQYF. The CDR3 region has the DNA TGCGCCGACCAGCGGGAGTACGTTTACGAGCAGTACTTC.

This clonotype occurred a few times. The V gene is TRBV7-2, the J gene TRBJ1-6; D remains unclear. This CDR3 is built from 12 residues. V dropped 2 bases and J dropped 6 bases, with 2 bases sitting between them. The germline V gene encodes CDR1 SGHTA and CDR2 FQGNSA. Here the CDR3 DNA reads TGTGCCAGCAGCTTATTTAATTCACCCCTCCACTTT. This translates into CASSLFNSPLHF.

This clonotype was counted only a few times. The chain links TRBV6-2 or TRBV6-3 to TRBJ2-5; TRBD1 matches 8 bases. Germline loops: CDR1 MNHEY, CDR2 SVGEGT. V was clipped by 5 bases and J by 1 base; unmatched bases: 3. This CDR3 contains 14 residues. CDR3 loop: CASSGQGFQETQYF. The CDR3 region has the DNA TGTGCCAGCAGTGGACAGGGCTTCCAAGAGACCCAGTACTTC.

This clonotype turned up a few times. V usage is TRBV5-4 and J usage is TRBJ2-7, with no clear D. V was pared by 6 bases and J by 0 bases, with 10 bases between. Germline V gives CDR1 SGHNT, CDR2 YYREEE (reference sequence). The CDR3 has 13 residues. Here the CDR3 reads CASTDVGSYEQYF. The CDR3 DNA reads TGTGCCAGCACAGACGTTGGCTCCTACGAGCAGTACTTC. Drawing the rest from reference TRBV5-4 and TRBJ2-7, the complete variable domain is ETGVTQSPTHLIKTRGQQVTLRCSSQSGHNTVSWYQQALGQGPQFIFQYYREEENGRGNFPPRFSGLQFPNYSSELNVNALELDDSALYLCASTDVGSYEQYFGPGTRLTVT.